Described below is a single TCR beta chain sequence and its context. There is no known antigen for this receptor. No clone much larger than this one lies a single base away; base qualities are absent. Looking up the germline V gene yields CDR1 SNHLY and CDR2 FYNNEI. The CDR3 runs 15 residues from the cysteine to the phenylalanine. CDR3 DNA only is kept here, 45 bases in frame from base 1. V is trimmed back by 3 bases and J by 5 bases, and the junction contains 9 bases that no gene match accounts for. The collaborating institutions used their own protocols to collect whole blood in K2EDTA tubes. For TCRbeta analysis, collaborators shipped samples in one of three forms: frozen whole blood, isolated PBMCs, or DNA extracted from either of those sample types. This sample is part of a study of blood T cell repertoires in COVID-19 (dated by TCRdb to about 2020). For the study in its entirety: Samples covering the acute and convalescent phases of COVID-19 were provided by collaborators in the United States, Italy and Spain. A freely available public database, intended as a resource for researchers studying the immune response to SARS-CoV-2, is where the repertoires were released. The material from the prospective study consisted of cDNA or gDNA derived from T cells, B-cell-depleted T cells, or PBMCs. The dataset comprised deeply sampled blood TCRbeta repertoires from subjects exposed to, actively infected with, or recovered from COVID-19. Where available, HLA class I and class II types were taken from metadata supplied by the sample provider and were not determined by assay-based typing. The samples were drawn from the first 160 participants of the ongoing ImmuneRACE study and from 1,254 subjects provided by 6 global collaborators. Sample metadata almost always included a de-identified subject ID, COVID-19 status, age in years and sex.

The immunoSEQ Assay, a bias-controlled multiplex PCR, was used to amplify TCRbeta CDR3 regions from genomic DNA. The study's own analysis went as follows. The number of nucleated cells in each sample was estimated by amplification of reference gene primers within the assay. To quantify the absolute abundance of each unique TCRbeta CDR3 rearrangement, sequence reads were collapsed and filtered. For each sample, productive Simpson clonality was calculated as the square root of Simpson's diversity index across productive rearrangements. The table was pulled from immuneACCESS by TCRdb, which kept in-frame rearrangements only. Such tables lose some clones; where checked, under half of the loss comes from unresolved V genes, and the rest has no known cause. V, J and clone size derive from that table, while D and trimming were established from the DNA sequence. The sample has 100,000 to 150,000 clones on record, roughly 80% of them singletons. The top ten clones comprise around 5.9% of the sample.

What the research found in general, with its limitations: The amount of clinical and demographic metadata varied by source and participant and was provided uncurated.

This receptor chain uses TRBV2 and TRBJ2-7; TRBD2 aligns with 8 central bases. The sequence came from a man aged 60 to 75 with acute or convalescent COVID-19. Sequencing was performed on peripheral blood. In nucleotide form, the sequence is TGTGCCAGCAGTGAGGGGACTAGGAGAACGCACGAGCAGTACTTC. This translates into CASSEGTRRTHEQYF.